The 32 T cell receptor beta chains below come from one sample, sequenced in a study of T cell responses to AZD1222 COVID-19 vaccine. The data were produced by immunoSEQ multiplex PCR, yet TCRdb's version contains in-frame clones alone and is incomplete. The data show roughly 110,000 clones, with around 89% seen just once and 5.5% to 8.5% held by the top ten. Sample: peripheral blood, taken on day 0 of AZD1222 vaccination. These receptor sequences come from an adult in good health.

This clone was recorded a few times. V is TRBV7-4 and J is TRBJ1-3; no firm D call. CDR3 length equals 16 residues. V lost 7 bases and J lost 0, with 16 bases in between. Germline V gene data show CDR1 as SGHVT and CDR2 as SQSDAQ. The CDR3, as DNA: TGTGCCAGCACAAGCCCCCGAGAGGACTCTGGAAACACCATATATTTT. This translates into CASTSPREDSGNTIYF.

The V and J genes are TRBV5-5 and TRBJ1-1; 9 bases fit TRBD1. The CDR3 has 15 amino acids. Germline values: CDR1 SGHKS, CDR2 YYEKEE (reference sequence). After removal of 4 bases from V and 0 bases from J, the junction contained 4 bases not matched to a gene. The CDR3 DNA reads as TGTGCCAGCAGCCGGGGACAGGGCCTGAACACTGAAGCTTTCTTT. The encoded protein is CASSRGQGLNTEAFF. The variable domain in full, completed from reference TRBV5-5 and TRBJ1-1, reads DAGVTQSPTHLIKTRGQQVTLRCSPISGHKSVSWYQQVLGQGPQFIFQYYEKEERGRGNFPDRFSARQFPNYSSELNVNALLLGDSALYLCASSRGQGLNTEAFFGQGTRLTVV.

In its sample, this clone was seen a few times. V usage is TRBV5-5 and J usage is TRBJ1-5, with TRBD1 matching 9 bases. Germline V CDR1 and CDR2: SGHKS, YYEKEE (reference sequence). The CDR3 sequence is 15 residues long. The ends lost 3 bases at V and 4 bases at J; junction bases unmatched: 5. The CDR3 reads CASSSGTGINQPQHF. The CDR3 nucleotides are TGTGCCAGCAGCTCCGGGACAGGGATTAATCAGCCCCAGCATTTT.

The rearrangement uses TRBV6-4 and TRBJ2-1; 8 bases match TRBD2. J lost 2 bases, V lost 5 bases, and 5 bases had no gene match. CDR1 and CDR2 (germline): MRHNA, SNTAGT. The CDR3 spans 15 residues. For the CDR3, the DNA is TGTGCCAGCAGTCAGAGCGGGAGCACCTACAATGAGCAGTTCTTC. Its protein product is CASSQSGSTYNEQFF.

The V gene is TRBV5-1, the J gene TRBJ2-7; no clear D gene. Per the germline V gene, CDR1 is SGHRS and CDR2 is YFSETQ. Trimming cost V 0 bases and J 4 bases, with 5 bases left between them. The CDR3 totals 12 residues. For the CDR3, the DNA is TGCGCCAGCAGCTTGGTCGGGTACGAGCAGTACTTC. Translated, it gives CASSLVGYEQYF.

This clone was detected once. The chain uses TRBV12-3 or TRBV12-4 and TRBJ1-2; no clear D gene. The CDR3 has 13 residues. The germline V and J ends were trimmed by 0 bases and 4 bases, with 6 bases remaining between them. For the CDR3, the DNA is TGTGCCAGCAGTTTAGCCAGCGCCTATGGCTACACCTTC. This gives the protein CASSLASAYGYTF.

The chain couples TRBV7-8 to TRBJ1-5; no clear D. V was clipped by 1 base and J by 0 bases, with 7 bases between them. The CDR3 is 15 residues long. CDR1 is SGHVS and CDR2 is FQNEAQ in the germline V gene. In DNA form, the CDR3 reads TGTGCCAGCAGCTTAGTCAGGATTAGCAATCAGCCCCAGCATTTT. It is translated as CASSLVRISNQPQHF.

The chain has TRBV7-2 and TRBJ1-1; D gene uncertain. The CDR3 is 13 amino acids. CDR1 and CDR2 from the germline V gene are SGHTA and FQGNSA. V lost 1 base, J lost 1 base, and 4 bases lay in between. Written as DNA, the CDR3 is TGTGCCAGCAGCTTAGAGGCGAACACTGAAGCTTTCTTT. Translated: CASSLEANTEAFF.

The chain employs TRBV2 and TRBJ2-5; D call uncertain. The CDR3 has 13 amino acids. Germline V gives CDR1 SNHLY, CDR2 FYNNEI. V was cut by 7 bases and J by 5 bases, with 14 bases left in between. CDR3 sequence reads: CASKGPLGETQYF. CDR3 nucleotides: TGTGCCAGCAAGGGTCCCCTGGGGGAGACCCAGTACTTC.

This clone was observed a few times. The rearrangement uses TRBV30 and TRBJ1-5; no definite D call. Trimming pared 0 bases from V and 3 bases from J, leaving 18 bases between. The CDR3 contains 17 residues. Germline CDR1 and CDR2: GTSNPN and SVGIG (reference sequence). In DNA form, the CDR3 reads TGTGCCTGGAGTGTACAATCCGGGAAACCTAACAATCAGCCCCAGCATTTT. This codes for CAWSVQSGKPNNQPQHF.

The genes are TRBV28 and TRBJ1-6, with D unresolved. V was pared by 0 bases and J by 5 bases, with 5 bases between. The germline V gene has CDR1 MDHEN and CDR2 SYDVKM. The CDR3 is 14 residues long. The CDR3 protein is CASSLWQDNSPLHF. The CDR3 DNA follows: TGTGCCAGCAGTTTATGGCAGGATAATTCACCCCTCCACTTT. The full variable domain, completed using reference TRBV28 and TRBJ1-6, is DVKVTQSSRYLVKRTGEKVFLECVQDMDHENMFWYRQDPGLGLRLIYFSYDVKMKEKGDIPEGYSVSREKKERFSLILESASTNQTSMYLCASSLWQDNSPLHFGNGTRLTVT.

The chain joins TRBV5-1 to TRBJ2-1, with 10 bases aligning to TRBD2. V shed 4 bases and J 0 bases; nucleotides not matched to a gene: 1. Germline V lookup: CDR1 SGHRS, CDR2 YFSETQ. The CDR3 is 15 amino acids. The CDR3 spells CASSPSGSSYNEQFF. CDR3 in DNA: TGCGCCAGCAGCCCTAGCGGGAGCTCCTACAATGAGCAGTTCTTC.

V and J are TRBV5-1 and TRBJ2-5, with 9 positions matching TRBD2. J lost 1 base, V lost 0 bases, and 4 bases had no gene match. The CDR3 spans 16 residues. Per the germline V gene, CDR1 is SGHRS and CDR2 is YFSETQ. The CDR3 DNA reads TGCGCCAGCAGCTTGGGCCCTAGCGGGACCCAAGAGACCCAGTACTTC. Translating gives CASSLGPSGTQETQYF.

The chain employs TRBV19 and TRBJ2-7; the D gene could be TRBD1 or TRBD2 (6 bases each). Trimming cost V 3 bases and J 1 base, with 13 bases left between them. CDR1 LNHDA and CDR2 SQIVND come from the germline V gene (reference sequence). CDR3 length equals 15 residues. In nucleotides, the CDR3 is TGTGCCAGTAGTATCGGAGGGACACATTCCTACGAGCAGTACTTC. Amino acid sequence: CASSIGGTHSYEQYF.

The J gene is TRBJ1-5, the V gene TRBV19, with TRBD1 identical over 7 bases. V gave up 3 bases and J gave up 7 bases; unmatched junction bases: 3. This CDR3 comprises 13 residues. CDR1 and CDR2 (germline): LNHDA, SQIVND (reference sequence). CDR3 sequence (DNA): TGTGCCAGTAGTATGAACAGGGGACAGCCCCAGCATTTT. It specifies CASSMNRGQPQHF.

The chain uses TRBV7-2 and TRBJ2-1; 15 nucleotides line up with TRBD2. This CDR3 is 17 amino acids long. With 4 bases clipped from V and 7 bases from J, the junction kept 8 bases outside the gene matches. The germline V gene has CDR1 SGHTA and CDR2 FQGNSA. CDR3 region: CASSYGLAGGPQNEQFF. The CDR3 DNA reads as TGTGCCAGCAGCTATGGACTAGCGGGAGGGCCTCAGAATGAGCAGTTCTTC. Looking up the rest from reference TRBV7-2 and TRBJ2-1 gives the full variable domain: GAGVSQSPSNKVTEKGKDVELRCDPISGHTALYWYRQSLGQGLEFLIYFQGNSAPDKSGLPSDRFSAERTGGSVSTLTIQRTQQEDSAVYLCASSYGLAGGPQNEQFFGPGTRLTVL.

This chain uses TRBV27 with TRBJ2-5, with a weak D call TRBD2 (5 bases). The CDR3 is 14 residues long. Germline V gene sequence: CDR1 MNHEY, CDR2 SMNVEV (reference sequence). With 4 bases removed from V and 4 bases from J, the gap between germline ends came to 13 bases. For the CDR3, the DNA is TGTGCCAGCAGTTCCTTTCCGAGGGTAGAGACCCAGTACTTC. Encoded protein: CASSSFPRVETQYF.

The V call is TRBV19, the J call TRBJ2-7; TRBD2 is a possible D gene (5 bases). Trimming removed 8 bases from V and 6 bases from J, with 11 bases in between. The CDR3 spans 11 residues. The germline CDR1 and CDR2 sequences are LNHDA and SQIVND (reference sequence). CDR3 DNA sequence: TGTGCCAGTTTTGGGGAGTTCGAGCAGTACTTC. This gives the protein CASFGEFEQYF.

This sequence joins TRBV9 and TRBJ1-1, with a tentative D call TRBD1 (5 bases). The CDR3 runs 14 residues. Germline CDR1 reads SGDLS; CDR2 reads YYNGEE. Trimming pared 0 bases from V and 1 base from J, leaving 7 bases between. The CDR3 DNA reads as TGTGCCAGCAGCGTAGCTGGGGGGAACACTGAAGCTTTCTTT. The encoded protein is CASSVAGGNTEAFF.

The V call is TRBV6-2 or TRBV6-3, the J call TRBJ2-3; unclear D gene. CDR3 size: 12 residues. V was cut by 4 bases and J by 4 bases, with 6 bases left in between. Germline values: CDR1 MNHEY, CDR2 SVGEGT. The CDR3 protein is CASSSAADTQYF. The CDR3 region has the DNA TGTGCCAGCAGTTCTGCCGCAGATACGCAGTATTTT.

This chain uses TRBV5-1 with TRBJ2-3; no reliable D call. The CDR3 contains 11 residues. Germline-derived CDR1 and CDR2 are SGHRS and YFSETQ. Trimming removed 1 base from V and 3 bases from J, with 0 bases in between. CDR3 nucleotide sequence: TGCGCCAGCAGCTTGACAGATACGCAGTATTTT. It encodes CASSLTDTQYF.

The CDR3 spells CASSLDGPPYNEQFF. CDR3 sequence (DNA): TGCGCCAGCAGCTTGGACGGTCCCCCCTACAATGAGCAGTTCTTC. The V gene is TRBV5-1, the J gene TRBJ2-1; no firm D call. Trimming stripped 0 bases from V and 2 bases from J, with 9 bases between. The germline V gene has CDR1 SGHRS and CDR2 YFSETQ. CDR3 length: 15 amino acids.

This clone has a single count. V is TRBV7-6 and J is TRBJ2-1; the D gene is possibly TRBD1 (6 bases). Trimming cost V 5 bases and J 7 bases, with 21 bases left between them. The length of the CDR3 is 16 residues. Per germline, CDR1 SGHVS and CDR2 FNYEAQ. The CDR3 region has the DNA TGTGCCAGCAGCCAGGGGTTAGGGGGTGGGGGAAATGAGCAGTTCTTC. The encoded protein is CASSQGLGGGGNEQFF.

As regards this clone: The same CDR3 is also encoded by other DNA sequences in this sample. The rearrangement uses TRBV28 and TRBJ1-5; D ambiguous. The CDR3 length is 11 residues. The germline V and J ends were trimmed by 2 bases and 4 bases, with 0 bases remaining between them. Germline loops: CDR1 MDHEN, CDR2 SYDVKM. This CDR3 is CASSLNQPQHF. The DNA for the CDR3 is TGTGCCAGCAGTTTAAATCAGCCCCAGCATTTT.

This clone was detected a few times. The chain is built from TRBV19 and TRBJ2-2; D might be TRBD1 (6 bases). The CDR3 totals 15 residues. Germline CDR1 reads LNHDA; CDR2 reads SQIVND (reference sequence). V lost 6 bases and J 4 bases, leaving 15 bases between the germline ends. In DNA, the CDR3 is TGTGCCAGTAGGTCGACAACAGGGATCACCGGGGAGCTGTTTTTT. As protein: CASRSTTGITGELFF.

This clone was counted a single time. This chain joins TRBV5-8 and TRBJ1-5; 7 bases are shared with TRBD1. Looked up from germline, CDR1 is SGHTS and CDR2 is YDEGEE. The CDR3 sequence is 16 residues long. With 3 bases clipped from V and 1 base from J, the junction kept 7 bases outside the gene matches. CDR3 nucleotides: TGTGCCAGCAGCTCGGGGACAGCGTTAAGCAATCAGCCCCAGCATTTT. Amino acid sequence: CASSSGTALSNQPQHF.

The chain couples TRBV14 to TRBJ2-3; 7 positions match TRBD1. The V segment lost 1 base and the J segment 1 base; nucleotides outside the gene matches: 2. This CDR3 has 15 residues. Germline loops: CDR1 SGHDN, CDR2 FVKESK. CDR3 protein: CASSQGTGGTDTQYF. The CDR3 region has the DNA TGTGCCAGCAGCCAAGGGACAGGTGGCACAGATACGCAGTATTTT.

The chain joins TRBV16 to TRBJ1-1; D remains ambiguous. Trimming removed 0 bases from V and 6 bases from J, with 17 bases in between. Germline V gene data show CDR1 as KGHSY and CDR2 as FQNENV. The CDR3 extends over 16 amino acids. The CDR3: CASSQSFGRGYSEAFF. As DNA, the CDR3 is TGTGCCAGCAGCCAATCGTTCGGTAGAGGATACTCTGAAGCTTTCTTT.

CDR3 nucleotide sequence: TGCGCCAGCAGCCACGCCGTAGCGGGAGGGACCACAGATACGCAGTATTTT. Translation: CASSHAVAGGTTDTQYF. V and J are TRBV4-3 and TRBJ2-3, with 11 bases lining up with TRBD2. The CDR3 length is 17 residues. The junction had 7 bases not matched to a gene; V was cut back by 3 bases and J by 2 bases. The germline CDR1 and CDR2 sequences are LGHNA and YSLEER.

The chain recombines TRBV10-3 with TRBJ2-2; 9 bases are shared with TRBD1. Germline V gives CDR1 ENHRY, CDR2 SYGVKD. The CDR3 sequence is 19 residues long. V shed 1 base, J shed 0 bases, and the junction held 9 bases outside the gene matches. CDR3 nucleotides: TGTGCCATCAGTGAGTACTCCGGGACAGGGACCGCGAACACCGGGGAGCTGTTTTTT. This encodes CAISEYSGTGTANTGELFF.

The chain links TRBV6-2 or TRBV6-3 to TRBJ2-3, with D hard to call. This CDR3 comprises 15 residues. CDR1 and CDR2 from the germline V gene are MNHEY and SVGEGT. The V gene lost 0 bases and the J gene lost 7 bases, with 14 bases spanning the gap. The CDR3 nucleotides are TGTGCCAGCAGTTACTCGAAGGTAGATGCGTATACGCAGTATTTT. Its protein product is CASSYSKVDAYTQYF.

The chain uses TRBV19 and TRBJ2-3; D possibly corresponds to TRBD2 (5 bases). Trimming took 3 bases from V and 0 from J, leaving 13 bases between them. CDR1 is LNHDA, CDR2 SQIVND, per germline (reference sequence). CDR3 size: 16 residues. The CDR3 is CASSIGLAPSTDTQYF. The CDR3 DNA is TGTGCCAGTAGTATCGGGCTAGCACCCAGCACAGATACGCAGTATTTT.